These 14 T cell receptor beta chains were sequenced from one sample in a study of cytomegalovirus exposure and HLA in healthy donors (dated by TCRdb to about 2017). The receptor library was made with the immunoSEQ multiplex PCR assay. A mixture of 60 forward primers for TCR Vbeta segments and 13 reverse primers for TCR Jbeta segments was used in the multiplex PCR. TCRdb's version of the immuneACCESS table is confined to in-frame rearrangements and falls short of the full clone set. An unresolved V gene accounts for under half of the shortfall where checked; the remainder is of unknown origin. The sample data list about 89,000 clones, and 85% of these were observed just once. The ten largest clones take up 6.5% to 9% of the sample. Sequenced material: PBMCs. These receptor sequences come from a middle-aged man in good health and CMV-seropositive.

This chain uses TRBV2 with TRBJ2-1; 13 nucleotides agree with TRBD2. The CDR3 runs 15 residues. V was clipped by 3 bases and J by 7 bases; unmatched bases: 3. The germline CDR1 and CDR2 sequences are SNHLY and FYNNEI. CDR3 nucleotides: TGTGCCAGCAGTGACGAACTAGCGGGGGGGAATGAGCAGTTCTTC. Translation: CASSDELAGGNEQFF.

The chain is built from TRBV19 and TRBJ1-2, with D possibly being TRBD1 (5 bases). V lost 2 bases and J 7 bases, leaving 11 bases between the germline ends. The CDR3 is 13 amino acids. From germline, CDR1 is LNHDA and CDR2 SQIVND (reference sequence). The CDR3 here is CASSIQGGGGYTF. DNA of the CDR3: TGTGCCAGTAGTATACAGGGTGGTGGTGGCTACACCTTC.

The chain employs TRBV29-1 and TRBJ1-2, with TRBD1 matching over 9 bases. V trimming: 5 bases; J trimming: 5 bases; junction bases outside the gene matches: 9. The V gene's germline CDR1 is SQVTM and CDR2 ANQGSEA. The CDR3 covers 14 residues. The CDR3 coding sequence is TGCAGCGTTCTTCTTTGGGGACAGGGATATGGCTACACCTTC. Translated, it gives CSVLLWGQGYGYTF.

This chain joins TRBV19 and TRBJ1-6; 8 bases are a match to TRBD1. The length of the CDR3 is 18 residues. V lost 5 bases, J lost 0 bases, and 9 bases stayed unmatched. Germline V CDR1 and CDR2: LNHDA, SQIVND (reference sequence). The CDR3 protein is CASSGFTGGSSYNSPLHF. The CDR3, as DNA: TGTGCCAGTAGTGGATTCACAGGGGGTAGCTCCTATAATTCACCCCTCCACTTT.

This chain uses TRBV6-5 with TRBJ1-2; perhaps TRBD1 as D (5 bases). Trimming took 2 bases from V and 7 from J, leaving 8 bases between them. This CDR3 spans 12 amino acids. Germline V gene lookup returns CDR1 MNHEY and CDR2 SVGAGI. CDR3 DNA: TGTGCCAGCAGTTACGGTAGGGGTGGCTACACCTTC. This translates into CASSYGRGGYTF.

The V call is TRBV27, the J call TRBJ2-1; possibly TRBD2 for D (6 bases). The CDR3 is 13 amino acids. Deletions cut 7 bases from V and 3 bases from J, with 10 bases between. CDR1 and CDR2 (germline): MNHEY, SMNVEV (reference sequence). The CDR3 DNA reads TGTGCCAGCAAGGGCGGGAACTACAATGAGCAGTTCTTC. Amino acid sequence: CASKGGNYNEQFF.

Only one count was recorded for this clone. V usage is TRBV19 and J usage is TRBJ1-2; TRBD1 might be the D (6 bases). CDR1 and CDR2 from the germline V gene are LNHDA and SQIVND (reference sequence). V lost 4 bases and J 7 bases, leaving 16 bases between the germline ends. CDR3 length equals 14 residues. The CDR3 region has the DNA TGTGCCAGTAGTACAGGAAAAACAGGGTTTGGCTACACCTTC. It specifies CASSTGKTGFGYTF.

Points on this clone: The same CDR3 arises from other DNA sequences in this sample as well. The rearrangement joins TRBV18 to TRBJ1-5; 10 nucleotides align to TRBD1. The germline CDR1 and CDR2 sequences are KGHSH and LQKENI. This CDR3 has 16 amino acids. The J segment lost 2 bases and the V segment lost 4 bases, leaving 5 bases of the junction unmatched. CDR3 region: CASSRAGTGGNQPQHF. For the CDR3, the DNA is TGTGCCAGCTCACGAGCCGGGACAGGGGGCAATCAGCCCCAGCATTTT.

The V call is TRBV27, the J call TRBJ2-2, with D maybe TRBD2 (5 bases). Trimming left V 3 bases short and J 4 bases short, with 9 bases between. In germline, CDR1 is MNHEY, CDR2 SMNVEV (reference sequence). The length of the CDR3 is 14 residues. In nucleotides, the CDR3 is TGTGCCAGCAGTTTTGAGGGAATCACCGGGGAGCTGTTTTTT. Amino acids: CASSFEGITGELFF.

The chain employs TRBV18 and TRBJ1-1; no firm D call. CDR3 length: 15 residues. Germline CDR1 is KGHSH and CDR2 is LQKENI. V lost 3 bases and J lost 0, with 11 bases in between. In DNA, the CDR3 is TGTGCCAGCTCACCTTCGAGGAATCTGAACACTGAAGCTTTCTTT. This sequence encodes CASSPSRNLNTEAFF.

The V and J genes are TRBV11-2 and TRBJ1-4; a possible D gene is TRBD1 (6 bases). This CDR3 spans 16 amino acids. Germline CDR1 reads SGHAT; CDR2 reads FQNNGV. Trimming stripped 2 bases from V and 6 bases from J, with 16 bases between. In DNA, the CDR3 is TGTGCCAGCAGCTTAAGGGGGGGGTCAGCATATGAAAAACTGTTTTTT. Translation: CASSLRGGSAYEKLFF. Together with reference TRBV11-2 and TRBJ1-4, the CDR3 gives the full variable domain: EAGVAQSPRYKIIEKRQSVAFWCNPISGHATLYWYQQILGQGPKLLIQFQNNGVVDDSQLPKDRFSAERLKGVDSTLKIQPAKLEDSAVYLCASSLRGGSAYEKLFFGSGTQLSVL.

The CDR3 region has the DNA TGCGCCAGCAGTCAATCGGCGGGACCGAACACCGGGGAGCTGTTTTTT. Amino acid sequence: CASSQSAGPNTGELFF. This chain connects TRBV23-1 to TRBJ2-2; tentative D call: TRBD2 (6 bases). TRBV23-1 is an open reading frame whose function is uncertain. Trimming left V 0 bases short and J 0 bases short, with 8 bases between. CDR3 length: 16 amino acids.

CDR3 bases: TGTGCCAGCAGTCCCCCGGCGGAAAGATCACCCCTCCACTTT. It specifies CASSPPAERSPLHF. The chain uses TRBV28 and TRBJ1-6; D is uncertain. The CDR3 is 14 residues long. V lost 5 bases to trimming and J lost 10 bases, with 15 bases between them. The germline CDR1 and CDR2 sequences are MDHEN and SYDVKM.

The chain uses TRBV5-1 and TRBJ1-4; D not resolved. Germline assignment: CDR1 SGHRS and CDR2 YFSETQ. The CDR3 has 15 amino acids. Between the trimmed V and J ends, which lost 4 bases and 0 bases, there was a span of 10 bases. For the CDR3, the DNA is TGCGCCAGCAGCACGGGAGCCGCAACTAATGAAAAACTGTTTTTT. It specifies CASSTGAATNEKLFF.